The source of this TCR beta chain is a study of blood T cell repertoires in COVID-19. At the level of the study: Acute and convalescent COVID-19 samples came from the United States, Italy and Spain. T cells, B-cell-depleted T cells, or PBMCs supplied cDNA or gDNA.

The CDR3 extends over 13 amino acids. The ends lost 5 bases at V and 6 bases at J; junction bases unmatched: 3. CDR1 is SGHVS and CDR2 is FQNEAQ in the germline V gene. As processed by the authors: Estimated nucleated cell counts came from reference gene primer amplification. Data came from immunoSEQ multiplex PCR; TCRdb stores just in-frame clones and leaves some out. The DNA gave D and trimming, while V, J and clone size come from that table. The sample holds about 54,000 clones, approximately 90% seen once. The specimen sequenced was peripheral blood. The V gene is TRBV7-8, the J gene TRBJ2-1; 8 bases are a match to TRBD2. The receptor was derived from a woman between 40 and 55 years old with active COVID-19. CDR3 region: CASSQGTSNEQFF. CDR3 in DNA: TGTGCCAGCAGCCAGGGGACTAGCAATGAGCAGTTCTTC.